This is a list of T cell receptor beta chains from one sample in a study of CD8 T cells in ankylosing spondylitis. MiXCR, applied by TCRdb to the 5' RACE reads, yields one record per CDR3 protein. This table holds approximately 540,000 distinct CDR3 sequences, roughly 13% found once. The source material was blood, either unsorted or a sorted T cell fraction (not recorded which). These receptor sequences come from a male donor with ankylosing spondylitis. Both conserved end residues are part of each CDR3. D genes are given only for firm matches. Clone size is stated in some rows and not others, as once, few, many or a class when expanded.

V gene	D gene	clone size	J gene	CDR3 protein	CDR3 DNA
TRBV12-5	NA	NA	TRBJ1-3	CASGPTRDFGNTIYF	TGTGCTAGTGGCCCGACCCGGGATTTTGGAAACACCATATATTTT
TRBV6-5	NA	NA	TRBJ2-5	CASSYSRRFGDTQYF	TGTGCCAGCAGTTACTCGCGACGATTTGGGGACACCCAGTACTTC
TRBV24-1	NA	NA	TRBJ1-1	CATSHGRMNTEAFF	TGTGCCACCAGCCACGGGCGAATGAACACTGAAGCTTTCTTT
TRBV11-2	TRBD2	few	TRBJ2-3	CASSSVRGRQPQYF	TGTGCCAGCAGCTCGGTGCGGGGGAGACAGCCGCAGTATTTT
TRBV24-1	TRBD1	few	TRBJ1-1	CATSDPRQGATEAFF	TGTGCCACCAGTGATCCGCGACAGGGGGCCACTGAAGCTTTCTTT
TRBV27	TRBD1	NA	TRBJ1-2	CASRITGGDGYTF	TGTGCCAGCAGGATAACAGGGGGCGATGGCTACACCTTC
TRBV3-1	NA	many	TRBJ2-1	CASSLGVYEQFF	TGTGCCAGCAGCCTGGGTGTGTATGAGCAGTTCTTC
TRBV6-1	NA	NA	TRBJ1-4	CASSKTAQPEKLFF	TGTGCCAGCAGCAAGACAGCCCAGCCTGAAAAACTGTTTTTT
TRBV7-2	NA	NA	TRBJ1-3	CASSLAVTGGGNTIYF	TGTGCCAGCAGCTTAGCGGTCACCGGCGGAGGAAACACCATATATTTT
TRBV29-1	TRBD1	NA	TRBJ2-1	CSVSWTGSNEQFF	TGCAGCGTTTCCTGGACAGGGAGCAATGAGCAGTTCTTC
TRBV7-2	NA	NA	TRBJ1-2	CASSSNTDIRFGGYTF	NA
TRBV5-1	NA	few	TRBJ2-3	CASTGPRGASTDTQYF	TGCGCCAGCACCGGACCAAGGGGTGCGAGCACAGATACGCAGTATTTT
TRBV6-2/TRBV6-3	NA	few	TRBJ1-5	CASSLMGRIQPQHF	TGTGCCAGCAGCCTGATGGGGCGGATTCAGCCCCAGCATTTT
TRBV10-3	NA	NA	TRBJ1-5	CAISPTNQPQHF	TGTGCCATCAGTCCCACTAATCAGCCCCAGCATTTT
TRBV15	TRBD1	few	TRBJ1-6	CATSRDFGTGTSPLHF	TGTGCCACCAGCAGAGATTTTGGGACAGGGACTTCACCCCTCCACTTT
TRBV12-3/TRBV12-4	TRBD2	many	TRBJ2-1	CASSLRTSGGNEQFF	TGTGCCAGCAGTTTACGGACTAGCGGCGGCAATGAGCAGTTCTTC
TRBV25-1	NA	many	TRBJ2-2	CASSETARLGGELFF	TGTGCCAGCAGTGAGACAGCGAGGCTCGGCGGGGAGCTGTTTTTT
TRBV2	NA	NA	TRBJ2-6	CASSLDRDSGANVLTF	TGTGCCAGCAGTCTGGACAGAGACTCTGGGGCCAACGTCCTGACTTTC
TRBV12-3/TRBV12-4	NA	many	TRBJ2-3	CASSYYRDPSTDTQYF	TGTGCCAGCAGTTATTACAGGGACCCTAGCACAGATACGCAGTATTTT
TRBV5-1	NA	many	TRBJ2-3	CASSLSVLGPTDTQYF	TGCGCCAGCAGCTTATCAGTCCTTGGGCCCACAGATACGCAGTATTTT
TRBV20-1	TRBD2	NA	TRBJ2-7	CSARAPAGGRVF	TGCAGTGCTAGAGCCCCTGCGGGAGGGAGGGTCTTC
TRBV27	TRBD1	few	TRBJ1-3	CASSPDRVGNTIYF	TGTGCCAGCAGTCCGGACAGGGTAGGAAACACCATATATTTT
TRBV19	NA	once	TRBJ2-1	CASSRTFSIYNEQFF	TGTGCCAGTAGCAGGACTTTCTCTATATACAATGAGCAGTTCTTC
TRBV4-1	NA	few	TRBJ1-1	CASSPGQIYTEAFF	TGCGCCAGCAGCCCCGGACAGATCTACACTGAAGCTTTCTTT
TRBV2	NA	few	TRBJ2-1	CASSEMGPGVYNEQFF	TGTGCCAGCAGCGAAATGGGCCCGGGAGTGTACAATGAGCAGTTCTTC
TRBV4-2	NA	few	TRBJ2-3	CASRSRGDNTQYF	TGTGCCAGCAGATCTCGAGGAGACAATACGCAGTATTTT
TRBV5-5	TRBD2	few	TRBJ2-3	CASSLSGRGSTDTQYF	TGTGCCAGCAGCTTATCGGGGCGGGGGAGCACAGATACGCAGTATTTT
TRBV2	TRBD1	NA	TRBJ1-1	CASSNFRDSLYTEAFF	TGTGCCAGCAGCAACTTCCGGGACAGCCTATACACTGAAGCTTTCTTT